This T cell receptor (beta chain) is from a study of CD8 T cells in ankylosing spondylitis. 5'-RACE, quantitative and with molecular barcodes, yielded the TCR beta libraries. TCRdb passed the 5' RACE reads through MiXCR, listing each CDR3 protein once. The profile shows about 500,000 distinct CDR3 sequences, more than 9.5% of them singletons. Only a few counts were recorded for this clonotype. Its antigen is still unknown. The junction and the germline gene differ at one end; a read error may be behind it. The CDR3 has 21 residues. Looked up from germline, CDR1 is SGHAT and CDR2 is FQNNGV. The study's findings and limits: Reportedly, matched ankylosing spondylitis synovial fluid was significantly enriched for disease-linked clones. In peripheral blood, disease-linked CD8+ clones occurred at relatively low frequencies. Eight highly homologous variants formed a TCR beta motif that appeared characteristic of ankylosing spondylitis blood.

The genes are TRBV11-2 and TRBJ2-1; 16 nucleotides agree with TRBD2. This receptor was taken from a male donor with ankylosing spondylitis. Sequenced input: blood, either unsorted or a sorted T cell fraction (not recorded which). The CDR3 sequence: CASSLVPGLAGGPREDNEQFF. The CDR3 DNA follows: TGTGCTAGCAGCTTAGTCCCGGGACTAGCGGGAGGGCCCCGGGAGGACAATGAGCAGTTCTTC.